Detailed here is one T cell receptor beta chain. V was pared by 1 base and J by 4 bases, with 9 bases of the junction left unmatched. The germline gives CDR1 SGHTA, CDR2 FQGNSA. CDR3 length equals 16 residues. This sample is part of a study of regulatory and conventional T cells in RAG deficiency. Sequenced by immunoSEQ multiplex PCR; TCRdb stores in-frame clones only, minus some. In the table there are about 28,000 clones, 85% to 95% of which are singletons. Regulatory T cells were sorted from blood as CD4+ CD25-high CD127-low cells. These data are also associated with another study on regulatory T cells. Per that paper: Amplification used 52 TRBV primers and 13 TRBJ primers.

The receptor was derived from a human donor in good health. This chain links TRBV7-2 with TRBJ1-1; TRBD1 aligns across 7 bases. Sequencing input: Tregs sorted from blood. The CDR3 spells CASSLGFKGALTEAFF. DNA for the CDR3: TGTGCCAGCAGCTTAGGATTTAAGGGGGCGCTCACTGAAGCTTTCTTT.